The sequence of this T cell receptor (beta chain) was determined in a study of cytomegalovirus exposure and HLA in healthy donors. Primers: 60 Vbeta forward and 13 Jbeta reverse. Using immunoSEQ multiplex PCR, the repertoire was profiled, and TCRdb retains in-frame clones only, with some absent. Of 120,000 or so clones in the sample, approximately 71% were seen once. Study-wide results and limits: A later analysis, which compared TCR beta chains of equal frequency, found the HLA-associated ones more clonally expanded. In vitro, three CMV-associated chains proved specific for CMV antigens. It was reported that TCR beta sequences correctly inferred the HLA-A and HLA-B alleles for most subjects.

This clone is labeled medium-sized. Its specificity is not known. Germline assignment: CDR1 SGDLS and CDR2 YYNGEE. CDR3 length: 14 amino acids. The ends were cut back, 0 bases at V and 0 bases at J, with 7 bases in the middle. The rearrangement links TRBV9 to TRBJ2-7; no firm D call. This sequence originates from a woman aged 45-65 years in good health and CMV-seronegative. Sequenced: PBMCs. CDR3 bases: TGTGCCAGCAGCGTAGGCCAGGACTCCTACGAGCAGTACTTC. This codes for CASSVGQDSYEQYF.